Listed below are T cell receptor beta chains from one sample, sequenced in a study of OX40 agonist ivuxolimab in advanced cancers. Sequencing used immunoSEQ multiplex PCR; TCRdb keeps in-frame clones, though not all of them. The repertoire consists of 80,000 to 100,000 clones, with about 86% occurring once and the leading ten covering less than 6.5%. The sample in question was CD4+ or CD8+ T cells sorted from blood, obtained in a trial of the OX40 agonist ivuxolimab. Source of these receptors: an adult with an advanced solid tumor such as melanoma, head and neck, liver or kidney cancer. Each CDR3 is given with its conserved first and last residue. The D gene is left open where the match is weak.

d_gene	v_gene	j_gene	CDR3aa
TRBD1	TRBV30	TRBJ1-4	CAWKTGNTNEKLFF
TRBD1	TRBV19	TRBJ2-2	CASSTGTGGGARVGELFF
.	TRBV30	TRBJ1-1	CALNGRNTEAFF
.	TRBV7-2	TRBJ1-1	CASSLPRNTEAFF
.	TRBV7-3	TRBJ2-2	CASSLDHGELFF
TRBD2	TRBV13	TRBJ2-3	CASSLSGARGTQYF
.	TRBV7-2	TRBJ2-7	CASSLADRLKQYF
TRBD2	TRBV5-1	TRBJ2-2	CASHQSGGLNTGELFF
TRBD1	TRBV4-2	TRBJ1-2	CASSQGATGARGGGYTF
TRBD2	TRBV7-2	TRBJ2-5	CASSLPPGGGRETQYF
.	TRBV6-6	TRBJ1-2	CASSYDNSGNYGYTF